The rows below give T cell receptor beta chains drawn from one sample of a study of Tregs in tolerant kidney transplant recipients. Profiling relied on immunoSEQ multiplex PCR, and the TCRdb table lists in-frame clones only, not all of them. Of about 59,000 clones in the sample, 65% to 85% were seen once. Material for sequencing was CD4+ T cells from blood. The receptor set was obtained from a human donor in good health. CDR3s include the opening cysteine and the closing phenylalanine or tryptophan. The D gene is left open where the match is weak. Clone size is shown for a subset of rows, as once, few, many or a class of expanded clone.

J	V	size	D	DNA	CDR3
TRBJ1-1	TRBV7-9	.	.	TGTGCCAGCAGCTTAGCCGGGACGGCTGAAGCTTTCTTT	CASSLAGTAEAFF
TRBJ2-2	TRBV7-2	once	.	TGTGCCAGCAGCTTGTTAGTTGCACGCCCCGACACCGGGGAGCTGTTTTTT	CASSLLVARPDTGELFF
TRBJ1-2	TRBV5-1	.	TRBD1	TGCGCCAGCAGCTTGGCCAGACAGGGGAGGGATGGCTACACCTTC	CASSLARQGRDGYTF
TRBJ2-3	TRBV7-2	once	.	TGTGCCAGCAGCTTCACTAGCAATGACGGAGATACGCAGTATTTT	CASSFTSNDGDTQYF
TRBJ2-4	TRBV7-9	.	.	TGTGCCAGCAGCGCGAGAGGGGGGCAGGCCAAAAACATTCAGTACTTC	CASSARGGQAKNIQYF
TRBJ2-3	TRBV5-4	.	TRBD2	TGTGCCAGCAGCTTGCCAGCGGGGGGCACAGATACGCAGTATTTT	CASSLPAGGTDTQYF
TRBJ1-1	TRBV5-6	.	.	TGTGCCAGCAGCTTGGTGGCAGGGCCCATGAACACTGAAGCTTTCTTT	CASSLVAGPMNTEAFF
TRBJ2-7	TRBV7-2	.	TRBD1	TGTGCCAGCAGCGTCGGGACAGGGACCTCCTACGAGCAGTACTTC	CASSVGTGTSYEQYF
TRBJ2-7	TRBV25-1	few	.	TGTGCCAGCAGAGGCCCCGCCGGGTCGGAGCCATACGAGCAGTACTTC	CASRGPAGSEPYEQYF
TRBJ1-3	TRBV19	.	.	TGTGCCAGTAGTAGTCTCGGAAACACCATATATTTT	CASSSLGNTIYF
TRBJ2-4	TRBV4-1	.	.	TGCGCCAGCAGCCAAGTCCCACCCCTACGGGCCTTAGCCAAAAACATTCAGTACTTC	CASSQVPPLRALAKNIQYF
TRBJ1-1	TRBV12-5	many	.	TGTGCTAGTGGTCAGCTCGGCAGGGCAGTAGACACTGAAGCTTTCTTT	CASGQLGRAVDTEAFF
TRBJ2-1	TRBV9	.	TRBD2	TGTGCCAGCAGCCCCCGACTAGCGGGACTTCCGAGCTCCTACAATGAGCAGTTCTTC	CASSPRLAGLPSSYNEQFF
TRBJ2-5	TRBV11-2	.	TRBD2	TGTGCCAGCAGCTTAGGGTCGGGAGGGCCGGTTGAGACCCAGTACTTC	CASSLGSGGPVETQYF
TRBJ1-5	TRBV7-8	once	.	TGTGCCAGCAGCACCAACAACAATCAGCCCCAGCATTTT	CASSTNNNQPQHF
TRBJ2-1	TRBV6-1	.	.	TGTGCCAGCAGCCTGAGCGGGCTGAACAATGAGCAGTTCTTC	CASSLSGLNNEQFF
TRBJ2-3	TRBV11-3	.	.	TGTGCCAGCAGTCGGCAGGGGTCAGATACGCAGTATTTT	CASSRQGSDTQYF
TRBJ1-2	TRBV7-9	.	TRBD1	TGTGCCAGCAGCAACGGACAGGGGAGCTACACCTTC	CASSNGQGSYTF
TRBJ2-2	TRBV7-2	.	TRBD2	TGTGCCAGCAGCAAAACTAGCGGGGGGGTATTCCCCGGGGAGCTGTTTTTT	CASSKTSGGVFPGELFF
TRBJ1-2	TRBV10-2	.	TRBD1	TGCGCCAGCAGTGAGGGACAGGTGGGCGGCTACACCTTC	CASSEGQVGGYTF
TRBJ1-1	TRBV9	.	.	TGTGCCAGCAGCGTAGTATCGGCAGGTGAGAACACTGAAGCTTTCTTT	CASSVVSAGENTEAFF
TRBJ1-1	TRBV6-1	.	.	TGTGCCAGCAGTGTAAGGGGTGAGGGTGATGCTTTCTTT	CASSVRGEGDAFF
TRBJ1-2	TRBV2	.	TRBD1	TGTGCCAGCAGGTACTCTTACCGGGACAGGGACGGCTACACCTTC	CASRYSYRDRDGYTF
TRBJ2-5	TRBV18	.	.	TGTGCCAGCTCCCGGCGGGGAGAGGAGACCCAGTACTTC	CASSRRGEETQYF
TRBJ2-7	TRBV5-4	.	.	TGTGCCAGCAGCTTGCTGGGCGAGCAGTACTTC	CASSLLGEQYF
TRBJ2-3	TRBV15	.	.	TGTGCCACCAGCAGCCCGGAACAGGGTGCCACAGATACGCAGTATTTT	CATSSPEQGATDTQYF
TRBJ2-1	TRBV10-1	.	.	TGCGCCAGCAGTGAAGGCTTTAGGGACCCCCGCAACAATGAGCAGTTCTTC	CASSEGFRDPRNNEQFF
TRBJ2-7	TRBV27	.	TRBD1	TGTGCCAGCAGTCCGATTGGTCCACAGGGGGCGGGGAACGAGCAGTACTTC	CASSPIGPQGAGNEQYF
TRBJ2-7	TRBV7-2	.	.	TGTGCCAGCAGTTTTTCAGGCTCTTCCTACGAGCAGTACTTC	CASSFSGSSYEQYF
TRBJ2-3	TRBV11-3	few	TRBD2	TGTGCCAGCAGCTCTAGAAGCGGCGGGGGGATTACAGATACGCAGTATTTT	CASSSRSGGGITDTQYF
TRBJ2-5	TRBV12-5	.	.	TGTGCTAGTGGTTTGGTACTGACGAAAAGGGAGGAGACCCAGTACTTC	CASGLVLTKREETQYF